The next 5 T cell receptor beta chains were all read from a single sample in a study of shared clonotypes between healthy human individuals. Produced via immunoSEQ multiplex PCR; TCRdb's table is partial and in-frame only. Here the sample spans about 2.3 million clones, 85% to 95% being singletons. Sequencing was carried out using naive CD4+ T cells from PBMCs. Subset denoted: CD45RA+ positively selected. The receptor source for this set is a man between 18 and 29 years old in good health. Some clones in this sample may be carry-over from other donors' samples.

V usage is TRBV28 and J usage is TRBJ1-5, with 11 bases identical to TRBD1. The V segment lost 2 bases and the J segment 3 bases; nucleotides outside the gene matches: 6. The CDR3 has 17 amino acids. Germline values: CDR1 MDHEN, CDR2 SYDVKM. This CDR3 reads CASSLIWDRGYNQPQHF. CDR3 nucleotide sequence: TGTGCCAGCAGTTTAATTTGGGACAGGGGGTACAATCAGCCCCAGCATTTT.

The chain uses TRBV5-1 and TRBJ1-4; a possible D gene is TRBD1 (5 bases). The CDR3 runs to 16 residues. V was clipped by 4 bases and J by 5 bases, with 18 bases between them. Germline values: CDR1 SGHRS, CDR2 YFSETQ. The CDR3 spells CASSPTKGQRNEKLFF. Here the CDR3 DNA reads TGCGCCAGCAGCCCTACTAAAGGACAACGAAATGAAAAACTGTTTTTT.

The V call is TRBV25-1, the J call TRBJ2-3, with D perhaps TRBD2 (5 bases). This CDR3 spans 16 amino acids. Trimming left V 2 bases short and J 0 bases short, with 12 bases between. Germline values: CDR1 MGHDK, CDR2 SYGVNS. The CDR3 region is CASSEGLAHSTDTQYF. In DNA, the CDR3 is TGTGCCAGCAGTGAAGGGCTAGCCCACAGCACAGATACGCAGTATTTT. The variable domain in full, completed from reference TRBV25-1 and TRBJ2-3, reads EADIYQTPRYLVIGTGKKITLECSQTMGHDKMYWYQQDPGMELHLIHYSYGVNSTEKGDLSSESTVSRIRTEHFPLTLESARPSHTSQYLCASSEGLAHSTDTQYFGPGTRLTVL.

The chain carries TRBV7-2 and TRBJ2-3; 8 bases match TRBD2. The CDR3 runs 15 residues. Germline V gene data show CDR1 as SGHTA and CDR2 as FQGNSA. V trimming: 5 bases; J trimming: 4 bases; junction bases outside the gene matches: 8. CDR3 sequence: CASSPRTSRPDTQYF. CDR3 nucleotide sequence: TGTGCCAGCAGCCCCAGGACTAGCCGCCCAGATACGCAGTATTTT.

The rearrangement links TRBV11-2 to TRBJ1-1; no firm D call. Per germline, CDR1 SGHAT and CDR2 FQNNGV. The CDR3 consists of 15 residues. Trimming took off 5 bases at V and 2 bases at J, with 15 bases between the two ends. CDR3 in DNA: TGTGCCAGCAGCCATGAGGGCCTGGGTAACACTGAAGCTTTCTTT. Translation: CASSHEGLGNTEAFF.